A selection of T cell receptor beta chains follows, all from one sample in a study of a mutant IDH1 vaccine in newly diagnosed glioma. These receptors' targets are unknown. Repertoires were generated with immunoSEQ multiplex PCR, while TCRdb's copy carries only in-frame clones and drops some. The data show around 130,000 clones, around 77% seen once. The material was PBMCs, obtained from a glioma patient whose treatment included an IDH1 peptide vaccine. The receptors were sampled from a middle-aged man with glioma. Both conserved end residues are part of each CDR3. D genes are given only for firm matches. Where a row states a size, it is once, few, many or the class of an expanded clone; other rows omit it.

TRBV4-2	TRBD1	TRBJ1-6	-	CASSHQSGGQKNSPLHF	TGTGCCAGCAGCCACCAAAGCGGGGGACAGAAAAATTCACCCCTCCACTTT
TRBV7-7	TRBD1	TRBJ2-5	-	CASSLSQGAGETQYF	TGTGCTAGCAGCTTAAGCCAGGGGGCCGGGGAGACCCAGTACTTC
TRBV7-2	TRBD2	TRBJ2-7	-	CASSYKREHEQYF	TGTGCCAGCAGCTACAAGCGGGAACACGAGCAGTACTTC
TRBV11-2	TRBD1	TRBJ2-5	-	CASSLNRGWETQYF	TGTGCCAGCAGCTTGAACAGGGGTTGGGAGACCCAGTACTTC
TRBV4-3	TRBD1	TRBJ1-2	few	CASSQDSTQDRGGYTF	TGCGCCAGCAGCCAAGACTCCACTCAGGACAGGGGGGGCTACACCTTC
TRBV10-1	-	TRBJ2-2	-	CAGSDSNTGELFF	TGCGCCGGCTCGGACTCAAACACCGGGGAGCTGTTTTTT
TRBV9	TRBD1	TRBJ1-5	-	CASSETGVDQPQHF	TGTGCCAGCAGCGAGACAGGGGTCGATCAGCCCCAGCATTTT
TRBV6-5	-	TRBJ1-2	few	CASSYSPWVNYGYTF	TGTGCCAGCAGTTACTCTCCGTGGGTTAACTATGGCTACACCTTC
TRBV9	TRBD2	TRBJ2-5	-	CASSVGTSGRPGETQYF	TGTGCCAGCAGCGTAGGCACTAGCGGGAGGCCCGGGGAGACCCAGTACTTC
TRBV7-9	-	TRBJ2-7	-	CASSPSKTGAYEQYF	TGTGCCAGCAGCCCTTCGAAGACCGGCGCCTACGAGCAGTACTTC
TRBV19	-	TRBJ2-3	-	CASSNTDTQYF	TGTGCCAGTAGTAACACAGATACGCAGTATTTT
TRBV27	-	TRBJ2-3	-	CASSLLGKGTDTQYF	TGTGCCAGCAGTTTGCTCGGGAAAGGCACAGATACGCAGTATTTT
TRBV6-5	-	TRBJ1-2	once	CASSYGRVYGYTF	TGTGCCAGCAGTTACGGACGGGTCTATGGCTACACCTTC
TRBV29-1	-	TRBJ2-3	-	CSYRYTDTQYF	TGCAGCTACCGCTACACAGATACGCAGTATTTT
TRBV21-1	-	TRBJ1-1	-	CASSKMAGDGNTEAFF	TGTGCCAGCAGCAAGATGGCAGGGGACGGGAACACTGAAGCTTTCTTT
TRBV13	TRBD1	TRBJ2-2	-	CASSNDRGRGGELFF	TGTGCCAGCAGCAACGACAGGGGAAGGGGCGGGGAGCTGTTTTTT
TRBV2	TRBD2	TRBJ2-1	-	CASSEGGGISSYNEQFF	TGTGCCAGCAGTGAGGGCGGGGGGATCAGCTCCTACAATGAGCAGTTCTTC
TRBV7-2	-	TRBJ2-5	-	CASSRDYQETQYF	TGTGCCAGCAGCCGGGACTACCAAGAGACCCAGTACTTC
TRBV15	-	TRBJ1-4	many	CATSRDIVNEKLFF	TGTGCCACCAGCAGAGATATCGTTAATGAAAAACTGTTTTTT
TRBV7-2	-	TRBJ1-1	-	CASSLLQGNTEAFF	TGTGCCAGCAGCTTACTACAGGGGAACACTGAAGCTTTCTTT
TRBV9	-	TRBJ1-5	-	CAIYYPVTHRGNQPQHF	TGTGCCATCTATTACCCAGTAACCCATCGGGGCAATCAGCCCCAGCATTTT
TRBV5-4	TRBD2	TRBJ2-5	-	CASSSGVSGSETQYF	TGTGCCAGCAGCTCCGGGGTCAGCGGGAGCGAGACCCAGTACTTC
TRBV19	-	TRBJ1-1	-	CASSITGIAEAFF	TGTGCCAGTAGTATCACAGGGATCGCTGAAGCTTTCTTT
TRBV6-5	TRBD1	TRBJ1-2	-	CASRRTGGYGYTF	TGTGCCAGCAGACGGACAGGGGGCTATGGCTACACCTTC
TRBV7-8	TRBD2	TRBJ2-7	-	CASSLGLAGGLEQYF	TGTGCCAGCAGCTTAGGTCTAGCGGGAGGGCTCGAGCAGTACTTC
TRBV2	TRBD2	TRBJ2-3	once	CASSPVSPGLVRDTQYF	TGTGCCAGCAGTCCTGTCTCACCGGGACTAGTCCGAGATACGCAGTATTTT
TRBV21-1	-	TRBJ1-2	-	CASSKRGGGKGRGYTF	TGTGCCAGCAGCAAACGGGGTGGAGGGAAGGGACGGGGCTACACCTTC
TRBV7-8	-	TRBJ2-1	once	CASTELGQNFQFF	TGTGCCAGCACCGAGCTTGGACAAAATTTTCAGTTCTTC
TRBV7-8	TRBD1	TRBJ1-5	-	CASSPGQGGISNQPQHF	TGTGCCAGCAGCCCAGGACAGGGGGGCATAAGCAATCAGCCCCAGCATTTT
TRBV9	-	TRBJ2-5	-	CASSLSTDRRQETQYF	TGTGCCAGCAGCCTAAGCACCGATAGGCGGCAAGAGACCCAGTACTTC
TRBV7-2	-	TRBJ2-3	-	CASSLDRGPSTDTQYF	TGTGCCAGCAGCTTAGATCGGGGGCCTAGCACAGATACGCAGTATTTT
TRBV5-1	-	TRBJ1-3	-	CASSAYRETGNTIYF	TGCGCCAGCAGCGCATACAGGGAAACTGGAAACACCATATATTTT
TRBV7-9	TRBD1	TRBJ2-3	few	CASSFTRGPKLTDTQYF	TGTGCCAGCAGCTTCACCAGGGGGCCGAAACTCACAGATACGCAGTATTTT
TRBV19	-	TRBJ2-5	-	CASSIPRLGGETQYF	TGTGCCAGTAGTATCCCGAGGCTCGGAGGGGAGACCCAGTACTTC
TRBV2	TRBD1	TRBJ2-7	-	CASTSGQGQSEQYF	TGTGCCAGCACTTCAGGACAGGGGCAATCCGAGCAGTACTTC
TRBV19	-	TRBJ1-1	-	CASSIDTGLNTEAFF	TGTGCCAGTAGTATAGATACGGGGTTGAACACTGAAGCTTTCTTT
TRBV2	-	TRBJ1-1	-	CASSVWGANTEAFF	TGTGCCAGCAGTGTATGGGGGGCGAACACTGAAGCTTTCTTT
TRBV15	-	TRBJ2-1	-	CATSKPPGEQFF	TGTGCCACCAGCAAGCCGCCGGGGGAGCAGTTCTTC
TRBV7-2	TRBD2	TRBJ2-3	-	CASSFWGLAGGVGADTQYF	TGTGCCAGCAGCTTTTGGGGACTAGCGGGAGGTGTGGGCGCAGATACGCAGTATTTT
TRBV2	-	TRBJ1-5	-	CASSRRTVSNQPQHF	TGTGCCAGCAGTCGCCGGACAGTTAGCAATCAGCCCCAGCATTTT
TRBV6-5	-	TRBJ2-2	-	CASSYGSGVGELFF	TGTGCCAGCAGTTACGGCTCCGGAGTCGGGGAGCTGTTTTTT
TRBV10-3	TRBD1	TRBJ2-7	-	CAISALPLGTGDEQYF	TGTGCCATCAGTGCCCTCCCTCTAGGGACAGGGGACGAGCAGTACTTC
TRBV9	TRBD2	TRBJ2-3	-	CASSVLLAGATDTQYF	TGTGCCAGCAGCGTCTTACTAGCGGGGGCCACAGATACGCAGTATTTT
TRBV6-5	TRBD1	TRBJ1-2	-	CASRADRERDGYTF	TGTGCCAGCAGGGCGGACAGGGAGAGGGATGGCTACACCTTC
TRBV13	TRBD1	TRBJ2-7	-	CASTIGLDRGLGEQYF	TGTGCCAGCACCATAGGCCTGGACAGGGGGCTTGGCGAGCAGTACTTC
TRBV11-1	-	TRBJ2-3	-	CASSLGAQTDTQYF	TGTGCCAGCAGCTTAGGGGCGCAGACAGATACGCAGTATTTT
TRBV18	-	TRBJ1-3	-	CASSLAAGNTIYF	TGTGCCAGCTCACTCGCGGCTGGAAACACCATATATTTT